This T cell receptor beta chain was found in a study of cytomegalovirus exposure and HLA in healthy donors. Study-wide findings and caveats: In a later analysis, most CMV-associated TCR beta chains appeared HLA-restricted.

Primers for the PCR totalled 60 Vbeta and 13 Jbeta. Some clones are missing from TCRdb's copy, which holds only in-frame ones; the method was immunoSEQ multiplex PCR. This sample has approximately 150,000 clones; 80% occur once, and the top ten carry 14%. As concerns this clone: Its antigen is still unknown.

The length of the CDR3 is 15 residues. The ends were cut back, 3 bases at V and 6 bases at J, with 15 bases in the middle. The chain recombines TRBV5-3 with TRBJ2-2; the D is unclear. TRBV5-3 belongs to the ORF category, with a function that is uncertain. Sequenced material: PBMCs. The TCR was taken from a woman in her thirties or forties in good health and CMV-seronegative. As DNA, the CDR3 is TGTGCCAGAAGCTCCCTTGTAGTGCGTGCCGGGGAGCTGTTTTTT. Its translation: CARSSLVVRAGELFF.